The clone carrying this TCR beta chain turned up a few times. Its antigen is undetermined. This entry is derived from a study of T cell repertoires in cytomegalovirus infection. Background on the study: The authors used CMV epitopes that were HLA-C-restricted (recently identified) and HLA-B-restricted (well studied). Carrying CMV and the relevant HLA type showed in public TCR beta signatures. Points from the study as a whole: Cumulative public TCR beta family frequency identified CMV carriers with the relevant HLA.

TCRdb called the reads again in MiXCR, with one record for every CDR3 protein. The data hold 450,000 to 650,000 distinct CDR3 sequences, with around 40% observed a single time. The receptor was isolated from a human donor in good health (CMV status not recorded). Some clones in this sample may be carry-over from other donors' samples. The starting material was cultured PBMCs, obtained from culture after CMV antigen stimulation.

CDR3 region: CASLRGRAMAPTNEKLFF. As DNA, the CDR3 is TGTGCCAGCCTGCGAGGGAGGGCCATGGCCCCAACTAATGAAAAACTGTTTTTT. V usage is TRBV7-8 and J usage is TRBJ1-4; D remains unclear. Per the germline V gene, CDR1 is SGHVS and CDR2 is FQNEAQ. The CDR3 has 18 residues. V was shortened by 8 bases and J by 0 bases, with 22 bases between the two germline ends.